The clone carrying this T cell receptor (beta chain) was counted a few times. Its antigen is undetermined. This sample was included in a study of T-cell memory formation after mild COVID-19. Study details: The TCR clusters were mostly specific to one donor.

Study-wide results and limits: Among CD4+ contracting clones, most were CM and EM, and CD8+ ones EMRA.

This CDR3 contains 17 residues. Per the germline V gene, CDR1 is KGHDR and CDR2 is SFDVKD. V lost 4 bases and J 10 bases, leaving 27 bases between the germline ends. TCRdb analysed the 5' RACE reads with MiXCR anew, one entry per CDR3 protein. The sample holds fewer than 140,000 distinct CDR3 sequences, over 15% seen once. Sequencing was done on a sample of PBMCs or a T cell subset sorted from them (not recorded which). This chain uses TRBV24-1 with TRBJ1-2, with D maybe TRBD1 (6 bases). This clonotype originated in an adult woman who had mild COVID-19 (a few samples of this study predate the infection). Cell type and time point are not known. CDR3 sequence: CATSDIWAKDSPENYTF. The CDR3 coding sequence is TGTGCCACCAGTGACATTTGGGCTAAGGACAGCCCAGAAAACTACACCTTC.